This T cell receptor beta chain was recovered during a study of OX40 agonist ivuxolimab in advanced cancers. Only in-frame clones appear in the TCRdb table, and some are missing; sequencing was by immunoSEQ multiplex PCR. Found here are 50,000 to 65,000 clones, roughly 85% of them singletons; the top ten hold around 0.78%. The V end was cut by 7 bases, the J end by 0 bases, with 9 bases between. Germline values: CDR1 LNHDA, CDR2 SQIVND (reference sequence). CDR3 length: 13 residues. The table lists this clone with a few counts. The sequence derives from an adult with an advanced solid tumor such as melanoma, head and neck, liver or kidney cancer. The chain links TRBV19 to TRBJ1-1; D gene uncertain. This material consisted of CD4+ or CD8+ T cells sorted from blood, taken in a trial of the OX40 agonist ivuxolimab. The DNA for the CDR3 is TGTGCCAGTACCTCCCGAATGAACACTGAAGCTTTCTTT. Amino acid sequence: CASTSRMNTEAFF.